The rows below give T cell receptor beta chains drawn from one sample of a study of T cells in tuberculosis. Sequenced by immunoSEQ multiplex PCR; TCRdb stores in-frame clones only, minus some. The table has under 40,000 clones, around 94% seen once. Sequenced sample: PBMCs. The receptors shown here come from a donor between 10 and 35 years old with latent tuberculosis or without tuberculosis infection. The CDR3 runs from the conserved cysteine through the conserved F or W. A D gene is named only where the DNA matches it firmly. A row's size may be missing; if present it is once, few, many or a size class.

-	TRBJ1-1	TRBD1	TRBV19	TGTGCCAGTAGTGGCAGACAGGGGTCCTACATGAACACTGAAGCTTTCTTT	CASSGRQGSYMNTEAFF
-	TRBJ2-1	-	TRBV5-4	TGTGCCAGCAGCCTGGGGGCGGGAGTCATGATAAATGAGCAGTTCTTC	CASSLGAGVMINEQFF
-	TRBJ2-1	-	TRBV7-8	TGTGCCAGCAGCACTTTCCGCGGTATCTCCTACAATGAGCAGTTCTTC	CASSTFRGISYNEQFF
-	TRBJ2-2	TRBD1	TRBV28	TGTGCCAGCAGTTTATCGGGGACAGGGTCCGGGGAGCTGTTTTTT	CASSLSGTGSGELFF
-	TRBJ1-4	-	TRBV7-2	TGTGCCAGCACCTTTGGGGGGTTTAATGAAAAACTGTTTTTT	CASTFGGFNEKLFF
-	TRBJ2-3	TRBD1	TRBV5-1	TGCGCCAGCAGCCCGCGGACAGGGGGCCCCACAGATACGCAGTATTTT	CASSPRTGGPTDTQYF
-	TRBJ2-5	-	TRBV12-5	TGTGCTAGTGGTTTGGCGGGGGTAGAGACCCAGTACTTC	CASGLAGVETQYF
once	TRBJ2-1	TRBD2	TRBV19	TGTGCCAGTGGAACGACTAGCGGGATAAACAATGAGCAGTTCTTC	CASGTTSGINNEQFF
-	TRBJ1-5	-	TRBV29-1	TGCAGCGTTGAGGACAGCATCAATCAGCCCCAGCATTTT	CSVEDSINQPQHF
-	TRBJ1-5	-	TRBV6-1	TGTGCCAGCAGTGAACAGGGTATCATCAATCAGCCCCAGCATTTT	CASSEQGIINQPQHF
-	TRBJ2-7	TRBD2	TRBV15	TGTGCCACCAGCAGGACGGGAGGCTCCTTGGACGAGCAGTACTTC	CATSRTGGSLDEQYF
-	TRBJ2-1	-	TRBV7-9	TGTGCCAGCAGCTTACAGGGTGGGTTGGGGCAGTTCTTC	CASSLQGGLGQFF
-	TRBJ1-2	TRBD1	TRBV16	TGTGCCAGCAGCCAATCGTCACAGGGGATCGGCAACTATGGCTACACCTTC	CASSQSSQGIGNYGYTF
-	TRBJ2-7	TRBD2	TRBV19	TGTGCCAGTAGTCCCGCGGGCCTAGCGGGACTTCGCAGCTCCTACGAGCAGTACTTC	CASSPAGLAGLRSSYEQYF
-	TRBJ1-1	-	TRBV7-2	TGTGCCAGCAGCTTAGAACAGGGAAACACTGAAGCTTTCTTT	CASSLEQGNTEAFF
-	TRBJ2-1	TRBD2	TRBV5-1	TGCGCCAGCAGCTTGGATCGGCGAGTAGCGGGATACAATGAGCAGTTCTTC	CASSLDRRVAGYNEQFF
-	TRBJ2-1	TRBD2	TRBV29-1	TGCAGCGTTGAGGAAGGACTAGCGGCTTACAATGAGCAGTTCTTC	CSVEEGLAAYNEQFF
-	TRBJ2-1	TRBD2	TRBV4-1	TGCGCCAGCAGCCTTCGCCGCGGGAGGGCAGACTACAATGAGCAGTTCTTC	CASSLRRGRADYNEQFF
-	TRBJ1-2	TRBD1	TRBV7-9	TGTGCCAGCAGCCGACCAGGGGGGACAGGGGTGCAAAGAGGCTACACCTTC	CASSRPGGTGVQRGYTF
-	TRBJ1-2	-	TRBV10-1	TGCGCCAGCAGCCCCACAGGGACCTCCTATGGCTACACCTTC	CASSPTGTSYGYTF
-	TRBJ2-7	-	TRBV27	TGTGCCAGGCAAATGGGGGGAGAAACCTACGAGCAGTACTTC	CARQMGGETYEQYF
once	TRBJ2-3	-	TRBV7-2	TGTGCCAGCAGCTTAGCACTAACTAGCACAGATACGCAGTATTTT	CASSLALTSTDTQYF
-	TRBJ1-4	-	TRBV18	TGTGCCAGCTCACCGACAGCAACTAATGAAAAACTGTTTTTT	CASSPTATNEKLFF
-	TRBJ1-1	-	TRBV2	TGTGCCAGCAGCCTCAGCCACAGGGCTGATGAAGCTTTCTTT	CASSLSHRADEAFF
-	TRBJ2-2	TRBD2	TRBV30	TGTGCCTGGAGTGCGCGGGAGTTGGGCGGGGAGCTGTTTTTT	CAWSARELGGELFF
-	TRBJ2-7	-	TRBV5-5	TGTGCCAGCAGCTCCTGGCAGGGATCTGCCTACGAGCAGTACTTC	CASSSWQGSAYEQYF
-	TRBJ2-1	-	TRBV25-1	TGTGCCAGCAGTCGAGGGTGGGAGCAGTTCTTC	CASSRGWEQFF
-	TRBJ2-2	TRBD2	TRBV29-1	TGCAGCGGCACTAGCGGGACGAACACCGGGGAGCTGTTTTTT	CSGTSGTNTGELFF
-	TRBJ2-2	-	TRBV30	TGTGCCTGGAGTCCCTACCGGAACACCGGGGAGCTGTTTTTT	CAWSPYRNTGELFF
-	TRBJ1-2	-	TRBV9	TGTGCCAGCAGCCCCGGACAAACCTACTATGGCTACACCTTC	CASSPGQTYYGYTF
-	TRBJ2-1	TRBD2	TRBV7-9	TGTGCCAGCAGCTTAGGGGGGACTAGGCTTCGGGAGCAGTTCTTC	CASSLGGTRLREQFF
-	TRBJ2-1	TRBD2	TRBV4-3	TGCGCCAGCAGCCAAAGCGGGAGAGGGGACAATGAGCAGTTCTTC	CASSQSGRGDNEQFF
-	TRBJ2-1	TRBD1	TRBV19	TGTGCCAGTAGTCCGGGACAGTTTTCCTACAATGAGCAGTTCTTC	CASSPGQFSYNEQFF
-	TRBJ2-1	TRBD2	TRBV9	TGTGCCAGCAGCGTCCTTAGCGGGAGCACTGAGCAGTTCTTC	CASSVLSGSTEQFF
-	TRBJ2-1	-	TRBV30	TGTGCCTGGAGAGGGAGCTCCTACAATGAGCAGTTCTTC	CAWRGSSYNEQFF